This T cell receptor beta chain was identified in a study of blood T cell repertoires in COVID-19. Study background: PBMCs, B-cell-depleted T cells, or T cells were the source of the cDNA or gDNA that made up the material.

Study processing details: Nucleated cell counts were estimated from reference gene primer amplification. Sequenced by immunoSEQ multiplex PCR; TCRdb stores in-frame clones only, minus some. Clone size and the V and J calls come from that table; the DNA yielded D and trimming. In the table there are about 150,000 clones, 65% to 85% of which are singletons. Germline trimming cut 6 bases from V and 5 bases from J; bases unmatched to any gene: 3. This CDR3 contains 12 residues. Germline-derived CDR1 and CDR2 are MNHEY and SVGEGT. A word on this clone: Other DNA sequences from this sample encode an identical CDR3 as well.

The rearrangement joins TRBV6-2 or TRBV6-3 to TRBJ1-1, with 7 bases matching TRBD1. The sample consisted of peripheral blood. This clonotype was sampled from a woman aged 45-60 years with acute or convalescent COVID-19. The CDR3 region is CASSLRGTEAFF. CDR3 nucleotide sequence: TGTGCCAGCAGCCTCAGGGGGACTGAAGCTTTCTTT.